This entry lists 6 T cell receptor beta chains sequenced from one sample in a study of identical twins. TCRdb redid the calling of the 5' RACE reads with MiXCR, one entry per CDR3 protein. The sample includes 750,000 to 950,000 distinct CDR3 sequences, approximately 13% of them seen just once. These data were also filed under a second study, of yellow fever vaccine responses in identical twins.

Sequencing was done on a sample of PBMCs. The source of these receptors is a young woman in good health.

In its sample, this clonotype was seen a few times. The chain links TRBV4-1 to TRBJ2-7; D not certain. The CDR3 covers 15 residues. Germline CDR1 reads MGHRA; CDR2 reads YSYEKL. The ends were cut back, 0 bases at V and 3 bases at J, with 12 bases in the middle. In nucleotides, the CDR3 is TGCGCCAGCAGCCAAGAGCCGGGCTTGGTCTACGAGCAGTACTTC. This encodes CASSQEPGLVYEQYF.

As concerns this clonotype: At one end, the junction sequence differs from germline, possibly due to a read error. CDR3 residues: CTSSLGGEWDSQETQYF. CDR3 nucleotide sequence: TGTACCAGCAGCTTGGGTGGCGAGTGGGACAGCCAAGAGACCCAGTACTTC. The V and J genes are TRBV5-5 and TRBJ2-5; 7 bases are a match to TRBD1. From germline, CDR1 is SGHKS and CDR2 YYEKEE (reference sequence). The CDR3 sequence is 17 residues long.

This clonotype was seen only a few times. This chain connects TRBV27 to TRBJ1-2; D gene uncertain. V lost 0 bases, J lost 5 bases, and 7 bases lay in between. From germline, CDR1 is MNHEY and CDR2 SMNVEV (reference sequence). The CDR3 length is 13 residues. The CDR3 coding sequence is TGTGCCAGCAGTTTATCCTCGGGGTATGGCTACACCTTC. Translation: CASSLSSGYGYTF.

The V call is TRBV29-1, the J call TRBJ2-3, with no clear D. V gave up 4 bases and J gave up 5 bases, with 7 bases separating them. The germline V gene has CDR1 SQVTM and CDR2 ANQGSEA. This CDR3 is built from 11 residues. CDR3 coding DNA: TGCAGCGTTGGTCCGCAAGATACGCAGTATTTT. This gives the protein CSVGPQDTQYF.

The gene calls are TRBV19 and TRBJ2-7, with 12 bases matching TRBD2. The CDR3 extends over 15 amino acids. Germline CDR1 and CDR2: LNHDA and SQIVND (reference sequence). Germline trimming cut 3 bases from V and 7 bases from J; bases unmatched to any gene: 7. The CDR3 sequence is CASSIGLAGFVEQYF. As DNA, the CDR3 is TGTGCCAGTAGTATCGGACTAGCGGGGTTCGTGGAGCAGTACTTC.

The chain couples TRBV20-1 to TRBJ2-3, with 14 bases matching TRBD2. The CDR3 consists of 15 residues. CDR1 and CDR2 (germline): DFQATT, SNEGSKA (reference sequence). J was trimmed by 6 bases and V by 6 bases; bases with no gene match: 8. Written as DNA, the CDR3 is TGCAGTGCACCGACTAGCGGGGGGGCCAGGGATACGCAGTATTTT. Residues: CSAPTSGGARDTQYF.